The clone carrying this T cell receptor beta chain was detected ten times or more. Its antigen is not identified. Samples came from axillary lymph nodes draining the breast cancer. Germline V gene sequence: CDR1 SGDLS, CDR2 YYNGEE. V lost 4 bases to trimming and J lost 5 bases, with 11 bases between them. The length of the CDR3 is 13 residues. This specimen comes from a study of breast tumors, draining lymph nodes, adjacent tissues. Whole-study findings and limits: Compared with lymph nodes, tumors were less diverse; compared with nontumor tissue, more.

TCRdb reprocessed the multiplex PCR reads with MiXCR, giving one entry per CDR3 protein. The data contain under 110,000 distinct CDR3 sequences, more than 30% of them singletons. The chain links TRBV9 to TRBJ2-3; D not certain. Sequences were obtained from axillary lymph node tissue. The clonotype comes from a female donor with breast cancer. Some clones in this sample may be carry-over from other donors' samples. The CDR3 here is CASSPLGRDTQYF. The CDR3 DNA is TGTGCCAGCAGCCCCCTAGGAAGAGATACGCAGTATTTT. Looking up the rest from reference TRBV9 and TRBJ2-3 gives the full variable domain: DSGVTQTPKHLITATGQRVTLRCSPRSGDLSVYWYQQSLDQGLQFLIQYYNGEERAKGNILERFSAQQFPDLHSELNLSSLELGDSALYFCASSPLGRDTQYFGPGTRLTVL.